This TCR beta chain was documented in a study of T cell responses to AZD1222 COVID-19 vaccine. The study pooled second doses at about 4 or about 12 weeks. Overall study results and limits: Clonal diversity was possibly underestimated, and the donors were mostly white British, with more females.

TCRdb's copy holds only in-frame clones and misses some; the assay was immunoSEQ multiplex PCR. The table has roughly 140,000 clones, approximately 90% seen once. Comment on this clone: Its antigen is undetermined.

The ends lost 1 base at V and 13 bases at J; junction bases unmatched: 5. From germline, CDR1 is SGHTA and CDR2 FQGNSA. The CDR3 length is 13 residues. The genes are TRBV7-2 and TRBJ2-1; 9 positions match TRBD2. This specimen consisted of peripheral blood, obtained 28 days after the second AZD1222 dose. This receptor was taken from an adult who received the AZD1222 COVID-19 vaccine. In DNA, the CDR3 is TGTGCCAGCAGCTTAGAGGGCGGGAGGGCCCAGTTCTTC. This translates into CASSLEGGRAQFF. Complete variable domain (other parts from reference TRBV7-2 and TRBJ2-1): GAGVSQSPSNKVTEKGKDVELRCDPISGHTALYWYRQSLGQGLEFLIYFQGNSAPDKSGLPSDRFSAERTGGSVSTLTIQRTQQEDSAVYLCASSLEGGRAQFFGPGTRLTVL.